The present T cell receptor (beta chain) was sequenced within a study of CD8 T cells in Susac syndrome. In the multiple sclerosis control group, patients were treatment-naive and had stable or active relapsing-remitting disease. Bulk CD8+ and CD4+ cells came from magnetic negative isolation; CD8+ TEMRA by FACS. After extraction with the RNeasy kit, about 0.45 to 1 ug of the RNA was reverse transcribed using random hexamers. TCRdb used MiXCR to reprocess the immunoSEQ multiplex PCR reads, holding one entry per CDR3 protein. The data show over 200,000 distinct CDR3 sequences, 95% seen once. Sequenced material: CD4+ T cells from PBMCs. The sequence derives from a human donor with multiple sclerosis.

This CDR3 is CSARDAGPGDIQYF. Written as DNA, the CDR3 is TGCAGTGCTAGAGATGCAGGGCCCGGGGACATTCAGTACTTC. The J gene is TRBJ2-4, the V gene TRBV20-1; D might be TRBD1 or TRBD2, each matching 5 bases. The CDR3 runs to 14 residues. Per germline, CDR1 DFQATT and CDR2 SNEGSKA (reference sequence). Trimming stripped 0 bases from V and 8 bases from J, with 14 bases between.